The following is a T cell receptor (beta chain) sequence with its context. Its antigen is as yet unknown. The germline V gene has CDR1 GTSNPN and CDR2 SVGIG (reference sequence). Losses at the gene ends were 4 bases for V and 7 bases for J; bases not matched to a gene: 24. The CDR3 has 20 amino acids. Generated by immunoSEQ multiplex PCR, the TCRdb table keeps only in-frame clones and is missing some. The sample yields 30,000 to 40,000 clones, approximately 95% seen once. The data are from a study of graft-versus-host responses after intestinal transplantation. The chain links TRBV30 to TRBJ2-1; 11 nucleotides align to TRBD2. The source is a human donor who was the organ donor for an intestinal transplant. The starting material was unstimulated CD4+ T cells sorted from spleen or lymph node cells, obtained before transplant. The CDR3 region has the DNA TGTGCCTGGACGTTGGCCCCCAGGCTAGCGGGGGGCTATTCTAGGAATGAGCAGTTCTTC. Translation gives CAWTLAPRLAGGYSRNEQFF.